Listed below are T cell receptor beta chains from one sample, sequenced in a study of blood T cell repertoires in COVID-19. This table comes from immunoSEQ multiplex PCR, and its TCRdb copy is limited to in-frame clones, with some not included. The sample records about 360,000 clones, 70% to 85% being singletons. Source material: peripheral blood. All receptors come from a human donor with acute or convalescent COVID-19. The donor label of this sample is uncertain. The CDR3 runs from the conserved cysteine through the conserved F or W. A D gene is named only where the DNA matches it firmly. Not every row has a clone size; where given, it reads once, few, many or a size class.

j_call d_call v_call clone_size cdr3_nt cdr3_aa
TRBJ1-5 - TRBV5-5 - TGTGCCAGCAGCTTGGCCGAAGCCCCGAATCAGCCCCAGCATTTT CASSLAEAPNQPQHF
TRBJ1-5 - TRBV6-4 - TGTGCCAGCAGTCGACAGGCCAATCAGCCCCAGCATTTT CASSRQANQPQHF
TRBJ1-2 - TRBV18 - TGTGCCAGCGACAGACCGGGCTATGGCTACACCTTC CASDRPGYGYTF
TRBJ1-2 TRBD1 TRBV30 - TGTGCCTGGAGTTCACAGGGGTACTATGGCTACACCTTC CAWSSQGYYGYTF
TRBJ1-2 TRBD1 TRBV5-1 - TGCGCCAGCAGCTCGGACAGGTCTCTTTATGGCTACACCTTC CASSSDRSLYGYTF
TRBJ2-1 - TRBV24-1 once TGTGCCACCAGCAGGGGAAATGAGCAGTTCTTC CATSRGNEQFF
TRBJ1-1 TRBD1 TRBV29-1 few TGCAGCGTGGGGATGACAGGGGGCAACACTGAAGCTTTCTTT CSVGMTGGNTEAFF
TRBJ2-5 - TRBV3-1/TRBV3-2 few TGTGCCAGCAGCCCTACGCGGCAGGGACAAGAGACCCAGTACTTC CASSPTRQGQETQYF
TRBJ1-2 - TRBV19 - TGTGCCAGTAGTAGCTCCAGCGAAGTTGCGGCTCCAGCTAACTATGGCTACACCTTC CASSSSSEVAAPANYGYTF
TRBJ1-2 - TRBV5-6 - TGTGCCAGCAGCGGCTACAGGGATGGCTACACCTTC CASSGYRDGYTF
TRBJ2-3 TRBD2 TRBV19 - TGTGCCAGTAGTATAGCGGCACTAGCGGCTAGCACAGATACGCAGTATTTT CASSIAALAASTDTQYF
TRBJ1-5 - TRBV12-3/TRBV12-4 - TGTGCCAGCAGTTTAGCCGGTTCTCGGCCCCAGCATTTT CASSLAGSRPQHF
TRBJ1-1 TRBD1 TRBV2 - TGTGCCAGCAGGCCGACAGGGGCATTGACTGAAGCTTTCTTT CASRPTGALTEAFF
TRBJ1-1 - TRBV5-4 - TGTGCCAGCAGCTTGTTCGATAGGGCGGGAGAAGCTTTCTTT CASSLFDRAGEAFF
TRBJ2-1 TRBD2 TRBV4-2 - TGTGCCAGCAGCCGGCAGACTAGCGGTAAGCAGTTCTTC CASSRQTSGKQFF
TRBJ2-5 - TRBV6-2/TRBV6-3 - TGTGCCAGCAGTTACATCCAGGGCCAAGAGACCCAGTACTTC CASSYIQGQETQYF
TRBJ2-7 - TRBV5-1 - TGCGCCAGCAGCTTGTCGCCTACCACCGACGAGCAGTACTTC CASSLSPTTDEQYF
TRBJ1-1 - TRBV2 once TGTGCCACCAAGGACACCCAGAACACTGAAGCTTTCTTT CATKDTQNTEAFF
TRBJ1-1 TRBD1 TRBV5-4 once TGTGCCAGCAGCTCCGACTACAGGGGGCTGCGTGCTTTCTTT CASSSDYRGLRAFF
TRBJ1-5 - TRBV4-1 - TGCGCCAGCAGCCAAGTCCCGGGGGTTCAGCCCCAGCATTTT CASSQVPGVQPQHF
TRBJ1-1 TRBD1 TRBV28 - TGTGCCAGCAGGGACAGGGTCCGTGAAGCTTTCTTT CASRDRVREAFF
TRBJ1-2 TRBD1 TRBV30 few TGTGCCTGTATGGACAGGGGTGTATATGGCTACACCTTC CACMDRGVYGYTF
TRBJ1-2 TRBD1 TRBV28 - TGTGCCAGCAGTCGCGGGACAGGGAACTATGGCTACACCTTC CASSRGTGNYGYTF
TRBJ2-7 - TRBV6-6 - TGTGCCACCTCCAGGGGAACCTCCTACGAGCAGTACTTC CATSRGTSYEQYF
TRBJ1-1 - TRBV12-3/TRBV12-4 few TGTGCCAGCAGCTCCACAGCCCTTGAAGCTTTCTTT CASSSTALEAFF
TRBJ2-7 TRBD2 TRBV10-3 - TGTGCCATCAGTGAGTGGGGAGGGAGCTCCTACGAGCAGTACTTC CAISEWGGSSYEQYF
TRBJ2-7 TRBD1 TRBV28 - TGTGCCAGCAGTTGGGACCGGGACAGGGGGTACGAGCAGTACTTC CASSWDRDRGYEQYF
TRBJ2-4 - TRBV6-4 few TGTGCCAGCAGTGTAATCCCAGAAAACATTCAGTACTTC CASSVIPENIQYF
TRBJ1-2 - TRBV28 - TGTGCCAGCACCCCCAATCCGGGACTCTATGGCTACACCTTC CASTPNPGLYGYTF
TRBJ2-7 TRBD2 TRBV3-1/TRBV3-2 - TGTGCCAGCAGCCAAGGGGCGGGAGTAGGCTACGAGCAGTACTTC CASSQGAGVGYEQYF
TRBJ1-4 - TRBV7-9 few TGTGCCAGCAGCTTAGGAGCCGGGAACGAAAAACTGTTTTTT CASSLGAGNEKLFF
TRBJ1-1 TRBD1 TRBV5-6 - TGTGCCAGCAGCAGAATGGACAGGGAGGGCACTGAAGCTTTCTTT CASSRMDREGTEAFF
TRBJ1-2 - TRBV27 - TGTGCCAGCAGTTTCCGCCGACCGGGACTTGGAGGCTACACCTTC CASSFRRPGLGGYTF
TRBJ1-5 - TRBV28 once TGTGCCAGCAGCAGCCTAGGTTTGTATAGCAATCAGCCCCAGCATTTT CASSSLGLYSNQPQHF
TRBJ1-2 - TRBV20-1 - TGCAGTGTGGGAGGGTACGGCTACACCTTC CSVGGYGYTF
TRBJ2-7 TRBD2 TRBV13 - TGTGCCAGCAGCAACGGACTAGCGGGGGGTCAGGCCCTCACCTACGAGCAGTACTTC CASSNGLAGGQALTYEQYF
TRBJ1-5 TRBD1 TRBV19 - TGTGCCAGTAGTATGGACAGGGGCAGGAATCAGCCCCAGCATTTT CASSMDRGRNQPQHF
TRBJ1-1 - TRBV30 - TGTGCCTGGACAGTCTTCTTGAACACTGAAGCTTTCTTT CAWTVFLNTEAFF
TRBJ1-6 TRBD1 TRBV20-1 - TGCAGTGCTAGTTTCGGGACAGGGTTCTCACCCCTCCACTTT CSASFGTGFSPLHF
TRBJ1-3 - TRBV7-4 - TGTGCCAGCACCCAGGTAGGGGGGGCTCACTTAAACACCATATATTTT CASTQVGGAHLNTIYF
TRBJ1-4 - TRBV3-1/TRBV3-2 - TGTGCCAGCAGCCAAGTAAGAGGTCGCAAACTGTTTTTT CASSQVRGRKLFF
TRBJ2-7 - TRBV6-6 - TGTGCCAGCAGCGCACCGGGATCTAGGAACGAGCAGTACTTC CASSAPGSRNEQYF
TRBJ2-7 - TRBV6-5 once TGTGCCAGCAGTAGGGGGAAAGCCTACGAGCAGTACTTC CASSRGKAYEQYF
TRBJ2-6 TRBD1 TRBV7-9 - TGTGCCAGCAGCTTTCGGACAGGGGTTTCCTCTGGGGCCAACGTCCTGACTTTC CASSFRTGVSSGANVLTF
TRBJ2-3 TRBD1 TRBV10-3 - TGTGCCATCAACACACAGGGGGCTTCGGATACGCAGTATTTT CAINTQGASDTQYF
TRBJ2-1 - TRBV4-2 - TGTGCCAGCAGCCAAGGATCCAGGTCCCTCAATGAGCAGTTCTTC CASSQGSRSLNEQFF
TRBJ2-7 - TRBV2 once TGTGCCAGCTGGGAGGGGGGGTCCTACGAGCAGTACTTC CASWEGGSYEQYF
TRBJ1-2 TRBD1 TRBV27 - TGTGCCAGCAGTTCTCGAAACAACCGGGGACAGGGAAGTTATGGCTACACCTTC CASSSRNNRGQGSYGYTF
TRBJ1-1 - TRBV7-9 - TGTGCCAGCAGCTTCTTAGCCGACGGGAACACTGAAGCTTTCTTT CASSFLADGNTEAFF
TRBJ2-5 - TRBV15 - TGTGCCACCAGCAGAGAAATGACAGTACAAGGGGAGACCCAGTACTTC CATSREMTVQGETQYF
TRBJ1-2 - TRBV14 - TGTGCCAGCAGCCAAGACCCTCGGCCAGGGTCGGATCGCTATGGCTACACCTTC CASSQDPRPGSDRYGYTF
TRBJ2-3 TRBD2 TRBV11-2 - TGTGCCAGCAGCCGCCTGGGCGGGGGGAGCACAGATACGCAGTATTTT CASSRLGGGSTDTQYF
TRBJ1-2 - TRBV6-1 once TGTGCCAGCAGTGAATTAGCAGGGGTTTCTCACTATGGCTACACCTTC CASSELAGVSHYGYTF
TRBJ2-5 - TRBV7-9 - TGTGCCAGCAGTACCAAAACTAAACCCTTTCAAGAGACCCAGTACTTC CASSTKTKPFQETQYF
TRBJ2-5 TRBD1 TRBV24-1 once TGTGCCACCAGTGTGACAGGGGGGCTTCAAGAGACCCAGTACTTC CATSVTGGLQETQYF